The source of this T cell receptor (beta chain) is a study of cytomegalovirus exposure and HLA in healthy donors. Findings and caveats of the study: Upon later analysis, TCR association rates were observed to vary by HLA locus, being highest for DRB1 and lowest for HLA-C. A prior analysis recorded that most TCR beta V segments were productive about 87% or about 30% of the time. An assumption of roughly uniform sequencing depth across donors underlay the presence/absence analyses. TCR beta sequences reportedly predicted the HLA-A and HLA-B alleles of most subjects accurately.

A word on this clone: Its antigen is undetermined.

Primers: 60 Vbeta forward and 13 Jbeta reverse. TCRdb keeps only in-frame clones here, not all; method: immunoSEQ multiplex PCR. The top ten hold about 2.9% of the sample, which has approximately 130,000 clones, 70% to 85% seen once. This clonotype was obtained from a boy aged 2 to 10 in good health and CMV-seronegative. The sequenced sample consisted of PBMCs.

The CDR3 region has the DNA TGTGCCAGCAGCTTATTCCGGGACACTGAGCAGTTCTTC. The encoded protein is CASSLFRDTEQFF. The gene calls are TRBV7-6 and TRBJ2-1; D is perhaps TRBD1 (6 bases). CDR1 SGHVS and CDR2 FNYEAQ come from the germline V gene. Trimming stripped 2 bases from V and 9 bases from J, with 11 bases between. This CDR3 contains 13 residues.